The text below deals with one TCR beta chain. Its antigen is not known. V dropped 0 bases and J dropped 6 bases, with 9 bases sitting between them. Germline-derived CDR1 and CDR2 are SGHDT and YYEEEE. The CDR3 covers 13 residues. These data come from a study of shared clonotypes between healthy human individuals. Findings of the study overall: In a handful of donors, around 4.8% of naive CD4 clonotypes appeared in common. Generally, naive subsets came out with larger estimated richness than memory subsets.

The test was conducted at deep level. Investigators spread the genomic DNA of each subset evenly over several immunoSEQ plates. Here immunoSEQ multiplex PCR was the method, and the copy in TCRdb shows in-frame clones only, minus some. The repertoire consists of about 590,000 clones, with 95% to 96% occurring once and the leading ten covering about 0.11%. CD45RO-negative CD8 cells positively selected for CCR7 made up the naive population, which excluded terminally differentiated effector memory CD45RA+ cells. This sequence originates from a woman aged 25 to 39 in good health. V and J are TRBV5-6 and TRBJ1-2; D gene ambiguous. Sample: naive CD8+ T cells sorted from blood. The CDR3: CASSLAPGNGYTF. Here the CDR3 DNA reads TGTGCCAGCAGCTTGGCCCCAGGAAATGGCTACACCTTC.